The source of this T cell receptor beta chain is a study of blood T cells in healthy people across ages. Background on the study: About one barcoded beta molecule per two T cells was the capture yield of template switching.

Every donor contributed about 10 milliliters of peripheral blood by blood draw. The CDR3 runs 15 residues. Germline V gene data show CDR1 as SGHTA and CDR2 as FQGNSA. Trimming pared 8 bases from V and 0 bases from J, leaving 13 bases between. As regards this clonotype: Antigen unknown.

Findings of the study overall: Long-lived donors exceeded aged donors in naive CD4+ cells and diversity.

Then a second PCR, running about 6 to 12 cycles, was carried out with a sample-barcoded 5' primer and a J-beta primer mix. TCRdb ran MiXCR on the 5' RACE reads and lists one entry per CDR3 protein. The sample yields hundreds of thousands of distinct CDR3 sequences, around 50% seen once. This clonotype was obtained from a man older than 75 in good health. This chain connects TRBV7-2 to TRBJ2-2, with a tentative D call TRBD2 (5 bases). The sequenced sample consisted of blood. The CDR3 is CASVSGLANTGELFF. The CDR3 nucleotides are TGTGCCAGCGTTTCAGGACTCGCGAACACCGGGGAGCTGTTTTTT.